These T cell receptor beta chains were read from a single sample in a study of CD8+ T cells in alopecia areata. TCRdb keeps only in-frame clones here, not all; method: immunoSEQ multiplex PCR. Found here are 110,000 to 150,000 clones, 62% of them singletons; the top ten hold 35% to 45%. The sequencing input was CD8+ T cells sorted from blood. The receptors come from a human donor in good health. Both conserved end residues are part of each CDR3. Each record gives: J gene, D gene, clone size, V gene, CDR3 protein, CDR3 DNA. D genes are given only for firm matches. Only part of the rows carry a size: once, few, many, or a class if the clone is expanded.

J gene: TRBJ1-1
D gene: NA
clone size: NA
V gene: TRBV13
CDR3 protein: CASSSRTENTEAFF
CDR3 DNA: TGTGCCAGCAGCTCCCGGACAGAAAACACTGAAGCTTTCTTT

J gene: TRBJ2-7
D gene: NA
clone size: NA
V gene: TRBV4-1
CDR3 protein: CASSGTFTGAGHEQYF
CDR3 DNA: TGCGCCAGCAGCGGCACGTTCACCGGGGCAGGCCACGAGCAGTACTTC

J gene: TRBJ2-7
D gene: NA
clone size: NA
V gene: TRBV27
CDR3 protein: CASSWAEGGLYEQYF
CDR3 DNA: TGTGCCAGCAGTTGGGCGGAGGGTGGGTTGTACGAGCAGTACTTC

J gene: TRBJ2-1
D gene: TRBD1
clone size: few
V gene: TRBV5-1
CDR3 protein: CASSSSSITGDDEQFF
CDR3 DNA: TGCGCCAGCAGCTCCTCCTCGATTACAGGGGACGATGAGCAGTTCTTC

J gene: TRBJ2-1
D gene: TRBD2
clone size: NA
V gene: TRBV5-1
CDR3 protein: CASSLRVAGGSWNEQFF
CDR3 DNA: TGCGCCAGCAGCTTGAGAGTAGCGGGAGGGTCTTGGAATGAGCAGTTCTTC

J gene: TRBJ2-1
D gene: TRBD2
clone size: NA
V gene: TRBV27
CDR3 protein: CASTGGSSSYNEQFF
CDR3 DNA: TGTGCCAGCACGGGGGGGTCGAGCTCCTACAATGAGCAGTTCTTC

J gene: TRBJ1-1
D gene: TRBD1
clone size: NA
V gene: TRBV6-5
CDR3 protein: CASSYSRTGSTEAFF
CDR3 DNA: TGTGCCAGCAGTTACTCTCGGACAGGGTCGACTGAAGCTTTCTTT

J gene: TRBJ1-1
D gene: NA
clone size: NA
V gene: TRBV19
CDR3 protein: CASSTTGSLIEAFF
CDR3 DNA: TGTGCCAGTAGTACTACAGGGTCTTTGATAGAAGCTTTCTTT

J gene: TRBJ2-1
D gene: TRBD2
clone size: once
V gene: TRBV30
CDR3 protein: CAWSVRAPGTTYNEQFF
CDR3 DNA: TGTGCCTGGAGTGTTCGAGCTCCCGGGACTACCTACAATGAGCAGTTCTTC

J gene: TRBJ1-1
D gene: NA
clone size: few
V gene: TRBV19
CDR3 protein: CASSQLGQSATEAFF
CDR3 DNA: TGTGCCAGTAGTCAACTAGGCCAGTCCGCCACTGAAGCTTTCTTT

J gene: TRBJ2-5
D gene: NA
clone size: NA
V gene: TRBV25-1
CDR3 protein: CASSDLEAQYF
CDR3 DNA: TGTGCCAGCAGTGATCTGGAAGCCCAGTACTTC

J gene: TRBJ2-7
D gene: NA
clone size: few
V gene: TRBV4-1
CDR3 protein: CASSQAELYEQYF
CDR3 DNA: TGCGCCAGCAGCCAAGCGGAGTTATACGAGCAGTACTTC

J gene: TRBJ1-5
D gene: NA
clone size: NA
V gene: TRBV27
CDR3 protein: CASSVTGLNQPQHF
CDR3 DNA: TGTGCCAGCAGCGTCACAGGGTTGAATCAGCCCCAGCATTTT

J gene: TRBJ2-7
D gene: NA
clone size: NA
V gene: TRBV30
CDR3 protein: CAWREVAYEQYF
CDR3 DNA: TGTGCCTGGCGCGAAGTGGCCTACGAGCAGTACTTC

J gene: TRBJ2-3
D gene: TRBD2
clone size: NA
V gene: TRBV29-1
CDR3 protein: CSVDEYRSSGRYTDTQYF
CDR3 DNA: TGCAGCGTCGACGAATACCGAAGCAGCGGGAGGTACACAGATACGCAGTATTTT

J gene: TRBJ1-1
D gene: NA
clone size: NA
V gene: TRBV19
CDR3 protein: CASNALSADTEAFF
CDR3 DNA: TGTGCCAGTAACGCCCTCTCCGCGGACACTGAAGCTTTCTTT

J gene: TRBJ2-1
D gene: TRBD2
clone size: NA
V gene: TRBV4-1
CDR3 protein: CASSFSSGRANEQFF
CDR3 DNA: TGCGCCAGCAGCTTCAGTAGCGGGAGGGCCAATGAGCAGTTCTTC

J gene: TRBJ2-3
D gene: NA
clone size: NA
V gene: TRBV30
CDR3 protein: CAWTGSSADTQYF
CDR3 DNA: TGTGCCTGGACAGGGAGCTCTGCAGATACGCAGTATTTT

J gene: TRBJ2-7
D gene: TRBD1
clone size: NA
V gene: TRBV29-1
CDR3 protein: CSVRQGLSYEQYF
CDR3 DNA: TGCAGCGTACGACAGGGGCTATCCTACGAGCAGTACTTC

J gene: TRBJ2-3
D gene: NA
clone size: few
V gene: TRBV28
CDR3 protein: CASSFELGGPDTQYF
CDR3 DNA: TGTGCCAGCAGTTTTGAGTTAGGGGGGCCAGATACGCAGTATTTT

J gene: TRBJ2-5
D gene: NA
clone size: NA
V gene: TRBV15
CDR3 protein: CAIRDEETQYF
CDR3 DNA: TGTGCCATTAGGGACGAGGAGACCCAGTACTTC

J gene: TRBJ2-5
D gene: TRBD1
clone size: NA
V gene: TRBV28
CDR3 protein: CASSSRTGLGETQYF
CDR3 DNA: TGTGCCAGCAGTTCAAGGACAGGGTTGGGGGAGACCCAGTACTTC